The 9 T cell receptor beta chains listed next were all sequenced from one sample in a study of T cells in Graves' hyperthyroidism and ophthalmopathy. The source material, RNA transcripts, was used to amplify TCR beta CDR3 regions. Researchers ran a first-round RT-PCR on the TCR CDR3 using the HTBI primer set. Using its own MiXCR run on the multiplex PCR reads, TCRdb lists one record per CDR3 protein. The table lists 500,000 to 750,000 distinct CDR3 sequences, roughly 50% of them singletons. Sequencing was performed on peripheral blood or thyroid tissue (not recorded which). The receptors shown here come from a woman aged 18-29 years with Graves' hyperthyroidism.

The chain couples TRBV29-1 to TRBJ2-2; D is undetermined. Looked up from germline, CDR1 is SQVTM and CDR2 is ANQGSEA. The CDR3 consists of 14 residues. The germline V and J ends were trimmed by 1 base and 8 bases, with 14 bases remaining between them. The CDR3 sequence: CSVEVGSSPGELFF. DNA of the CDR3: TGCAGCGTTGAAGTTGGGTCGAGTCCGGGGGAGCTGTTTTTT.

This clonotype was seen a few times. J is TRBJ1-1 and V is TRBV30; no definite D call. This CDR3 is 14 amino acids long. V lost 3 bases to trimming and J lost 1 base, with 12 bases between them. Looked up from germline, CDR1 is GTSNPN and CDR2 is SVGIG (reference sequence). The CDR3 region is CAWRSYLGNTEAFF. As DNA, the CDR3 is TGTGCCTGGAGATCTTACCTCGGGAACACTGAAGCTTTCTTT.

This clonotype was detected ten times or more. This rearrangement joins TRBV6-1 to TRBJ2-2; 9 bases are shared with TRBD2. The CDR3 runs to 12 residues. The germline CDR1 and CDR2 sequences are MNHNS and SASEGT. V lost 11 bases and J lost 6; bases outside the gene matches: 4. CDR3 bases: TGTGCCGTTCGGACTAGCGCCGGGGAGCTGTTTTTT. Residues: CAVRTSAGELFF.

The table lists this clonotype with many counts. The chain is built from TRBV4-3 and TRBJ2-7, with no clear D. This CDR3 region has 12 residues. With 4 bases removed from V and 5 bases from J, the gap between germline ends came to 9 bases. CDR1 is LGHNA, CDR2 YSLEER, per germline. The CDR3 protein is CASSPPEDEQYF. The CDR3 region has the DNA TGCGCCAGCAGCCCCCCGGAAGACGAGCAGTACTTC.

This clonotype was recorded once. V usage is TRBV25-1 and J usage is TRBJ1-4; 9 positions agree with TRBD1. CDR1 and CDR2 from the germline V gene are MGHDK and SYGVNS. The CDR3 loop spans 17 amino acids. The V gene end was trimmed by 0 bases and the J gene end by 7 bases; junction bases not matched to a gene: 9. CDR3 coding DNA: TGTGCCAGCAGTGAATATTCACCGGGACAGGGAGGTGAAAAACTGTTTTTT. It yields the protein CASSEYSPGQGGEKLFF.

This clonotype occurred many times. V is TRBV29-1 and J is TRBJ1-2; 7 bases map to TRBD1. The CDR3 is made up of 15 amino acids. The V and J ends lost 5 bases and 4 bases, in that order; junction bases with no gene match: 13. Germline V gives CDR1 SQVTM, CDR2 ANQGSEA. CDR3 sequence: CSVRIGQATFYGYTF. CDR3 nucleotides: TGCAGCGTTAGAATCGGACAGGCCACTTTCTATGGCTACACCTTC.

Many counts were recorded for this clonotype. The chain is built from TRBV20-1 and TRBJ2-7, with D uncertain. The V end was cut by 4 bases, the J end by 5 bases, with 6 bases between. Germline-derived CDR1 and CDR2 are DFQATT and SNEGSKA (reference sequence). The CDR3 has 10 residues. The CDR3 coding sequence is TGCAGTGCTACCCTGGACGAGCAGTACTTC. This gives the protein CSATLDEQYF.

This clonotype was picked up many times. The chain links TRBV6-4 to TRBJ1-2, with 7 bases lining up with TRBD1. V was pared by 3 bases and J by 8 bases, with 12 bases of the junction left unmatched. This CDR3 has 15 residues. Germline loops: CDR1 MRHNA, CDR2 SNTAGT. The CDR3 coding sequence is TGTGCCAGCAGTGAAGGGACAGATGGGTCTTACGGCTACACCTTC. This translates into CASSEGTDGSYGYTF.

CDR3 coding DNA: TGTGCCATCGGGGTGGATCAGCCCCAGCATTTT. Translated: CAIGVDQPQHF. The chain couples TRBV10-3 to TRBJ1-5; D ambiguous. The germline CDR1 and CDR2 sequences are ENHRY and SYGVKD. V lost 8 bases, J lost 5 bases, and 7 bases lay in between. The CDR3 is 11 residues long.